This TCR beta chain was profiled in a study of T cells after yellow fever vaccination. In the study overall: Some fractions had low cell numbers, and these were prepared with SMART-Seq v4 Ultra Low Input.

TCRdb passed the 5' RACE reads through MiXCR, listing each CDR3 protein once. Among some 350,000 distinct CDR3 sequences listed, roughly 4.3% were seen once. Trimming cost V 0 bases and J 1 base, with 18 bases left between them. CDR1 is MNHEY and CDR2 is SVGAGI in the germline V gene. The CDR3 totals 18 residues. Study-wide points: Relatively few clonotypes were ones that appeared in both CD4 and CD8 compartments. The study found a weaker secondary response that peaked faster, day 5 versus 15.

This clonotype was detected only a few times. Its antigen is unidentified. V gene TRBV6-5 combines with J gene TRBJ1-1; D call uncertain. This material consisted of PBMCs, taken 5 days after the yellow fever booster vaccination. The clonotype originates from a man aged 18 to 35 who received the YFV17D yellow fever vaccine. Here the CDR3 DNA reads TGTGCCAGCAGTTACTCGAGTCCCAGGAGCGAATGGAACACTGAAGCTTTCTTT. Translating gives CASSYSSPRSEWNTEAFF.